A selection of T cell receptor beta chains follows, all from one sample in a study of cytomegalovirus exposure and HLA in healthy donors. Assay: immunoSEQ multiplex PCR; the TCRdb copy retains only in-frame clones and omits some. The sample holds 190,000 or so clones, more than 75% seen once. Material for sequencing was PBMCs. Receptors originate from a male donor in good health and CMV-seropositive. The CDR3 runs from the conserved cysteine through the conserved F or W. Fields, in order: clone size, V gene, J gene, D gene, CDR3 DNA, CDR3 protein. A D gene is named only where the DNA matches it firmly. The size entry is marked missing in some rows and otherwise reads once, few, many or a size class.

size: .
V: TRBV18
J: TRBJ1-1
D: .
DNA: TGTGCCAGCTCACTTCCGGCGGGTACAATGAACACTGAAGCTTTCTTT
CDR3: CASSLPAGTMNTEAFF

size: .
V: TRBV5-1
J: TRBJ2-7
D: TRBD2
DNA: TGCGCCAGCAGCTTGCGGGAGGGAAGCTCCTACGAGCAGTACTTC
CDR3: CASSLREGSSYEQYF

size: .
V: TRBV4-3
J: TRBJ2-5
D: TRBD2
DNA: TGCGCCAGCAGCCCCTCTAGCGGGAGCGTGGAGACCCAGTACTTC
CDR3: CASSPSSGSVETQYF

size: .
V: TRBV9
J: TRBJ1-1
D: .
DNA: TGTGCCAGCAGTGGCGGGACGAACACTGAAGCTTTCTTT
CDR3: CASSGGTNTEAFF

size: .
V: TRBV7-2
J: TRBJ1-3
D: TRBD1
DNA: TGTGCCAGCAGCCGACAGGGGGGTCTAAACACCATATATTTT
CDR3: CASSRQGGLNTIYF

size: .
V: TRBV18
J: TRBJ2-3
D: .
DNA: TGTGCCAGCTCACCATCGAGCACAGATACGCAGTATTTT
CDR3: CASSPSSTDTQYF

size: .
V: TRBV18
J: TRBJ2-5
D: .
DNA: TGTGCCAGCTCTCTTGGTGGCCCAGAGACCCAGTACTTC
CDR3: CASSLGGPETQYF

size: few
V: TRBV5-5
J: TRBJ1-5
D: TRBD1
DNA: TGTGCCAGCACGCCCGGGACAGGGCCTGGGCAGCCCCAGCATTTT
CDR3: CASTPGTGPGQPQHF

size: .
V: TRBV7-8
J: TRBJ1-2
D: TRBD1
DNA: TGTGCCAGCAGCTTAGGGGGACAGGGATTTATAGGCTACACCTTC
CDR3: CASSLGGQGFIGYTF

size: once
V: TRBV7-2
J: TRBJ1-2
D: TRBD1
DNA: TGTGCCAGCGGAACAGGGGTAAACTATGGCTACACCTTC
CDR3: CASGTGVNYGYTF

size: .
V: TRBV7-2
J: TRBJ2-7
D: .
DNA: TGTGCCAGCAGCTACAGGGTCGGCGAGCAGTACTTC
CDR3: CASSYRVGEQYF

size: .
V: TRBV7-9
J: TRBJ2-7
D: TRBD1
DNA: TGTGCCAGCAGCCCGCCACAGGGGGCGCCAGCCGAGCAGTACTTC
CDR3: CASSPPQGAPAEQYF

size: .
V: TRBV4-2
J: TRBJ1-1
D: .
DNA: TGTGCCAGCACCCCGCCCCCGGGGGGGGAAGCTTTCTTT
CDR3: CASTPPPGGEAFF

size: .
V: TRBV11-2
J: TRBJ1-2
D: TRBD1
DNA: TGTGCCAGCAGCTTTGGTGAGGGACAGGGGTCTCACTATGGCTACACCTTC
CDR3: CASSFGEGQGSHYGYTF

size: few
V: TRBV18
J: TRBJ1-3
D: .
DNA: TGTGCCAGCTCACCTAACAGGGGAAACACCATATATTTT
CDR3: CASSPNRGNTIYF

size: .
V: TRBV7-2
J: TRBJ1-2
D: .
DNA: TGTGCCAGCAGCCTACCAAGCGCCTATGGCTACACCTTC
CDR3: CASSLPSAYGYTF

size: few
V: TRBV7-2
J: TRBJ2-5
D: .
DNA: TGTGCCAGCACCCAGGGGCCTCTAAAGACCCAGTACTTC
CDR3: CASTQGPLKTQYF

size: .
V: TRBV28
J: TRBJ1-1
D: .
DNA: TGTGCCAGCAGTTTACAGGGTATAAAGGCTTTCTTT
CDR3: CASSLQGIKAFF

size: .
V: TRBV7-2
J: TRBJ2-7
D: TRBD1
DNA: TGTGCCAGCAGCTTATCGCCGGGACAGGGGGCTCGTCGGTACTTC
CDR3: CASSLSPGQGARRYF

size: .
V: TRBV5-6
J: TRBJ2-1
D: .
DNA: TGTGCCAGCAGTTTAGACATACGATACAATGAGCAGTTCTTC
CDR3: CASSLDIRYNEQFF

size: .
V: TRBV7-3
J: TRBJ2-5
D: .
DNA: TGTGCCAGCGGGGAGGGGGGGGAGACCCAGTACTTC
CDR3: CASGEGGETQYF

size: .
V: TRBV27
J: TRBJ2-1
D: TRBD2
DNA: TGTGCCAGCAGTGATACCGGGACTAGCGGGAACAATGAGCAGTTCTTC
CDR3: CASSDTGTSGNNEQFF

size: .
V: TRBV14
J: TRBJ2-3
D: TRBD2
DNA: TGTGCCAGCAGCCTTCGACTAGCAGCTAGCACAGATACGCAGTATTTT
CDR3: CASSLRLAASTDTQYF

size: once
V: TRBV2
J: TRBJ1-5
D: .
DNA: TGTGCCAGCAGTAGGTCGCGGAGCAATCAGCCCCAGCATTTT
CDR3: CASSRSRSNQPQHF

size: .
V: TRBV21-1
J: TRBJ2-1
D: .
DNA: TGTGCCAGCAGCAACCTTCCGGACAGGGTGGAGAGGAGGACAATCAATGAGCAGTTCTTC
CDR3: CASSNLPDRVERRTINEQFF

size: .
V: TRBV28
J: TRBJ1-2
D: .
DNA: TGTGCCAGTACAGGGACCTATGGCTACACCTTC
CDR3: CASTGTYGYTF

size: few
V: TRBV27
J: TRBJ1-2
D: TRBD1
DNA: TGTGCCAGCAGCACCGGGACAGGGGTGGCAAAAGGCTACACCTTC
CDR3: CASSTGTGVAKGYTF

size: .
V: TRBV28
J: TRBJ1-6
D: TRBD1
DNA: TGTGCCAGCAGTCTTTTTTTAGGGACAGGGGGCCGGTCACCCCTCCACTTT
CDR3: CASSLFLGTGGRSPLHF

size: .
V: TRBV5-6
J: TRBJ2-7
D: .
DNA: TGTGCCAGCAGCTGGGCAGCCTACGAGCAGTACTTC
CDR3: CASSWAAYEQYF

size: once
V: TRBV5-5
J: TRBJ1-1
D: .
DNA: TGTGCCAGCAGCCCAGGACAGCTAATGAACACTGAAGCTTTCTTT
CDR3: CASSPGQLMNTEAFF

size: .
V: TRBV7-9
J: TRBJ2-7
D: TRBD1
DNA: TGTGCCAGCAGCTCCCGGCCGGGGACAGGGGAGGACGAGCAGTACTTC
CDR3: CASSSRPGTGEDEQYF

size: once
V: TRBV6-5
J: TRBJ1-2
D: .
DNA: TGTGCCAGCAGATTGGGACACCTCCAGAACTATGGCTACACCTTC
CDR3: CASRLGHLQNYGYTF

size: .
V: TRBV6-6
J: TRBJ2-5
D: .
DNA: TGTGCCAGCAACAGAGAAGAGACCCAGTACTTC
CDR3: CASNREETQYF

size: .
V: TRBV23-1
J: TRBJ2-7
D: .
DNA: TGCGCCAGCAGTAAACACTACGAGCAGTACTTC
CDR3: CASSKHYEQYF

size: .
V: TRBV9
J: TRBJ2-5
D: .
DNA: TGTGCCAGCAGCCCCCTTAACAGGGTGGGAGAGACCCAGTACTTC
CDR3: CASSPLNRVGETQYF

size: .
V: TRBV4-2
J: TRBJ2-5
D: TRBD2
DNA: TGTGCCAGCAGTCCTCTCGGGACTAGCGGCAAAGAGACCCAGTACTTC
CDR3: CASSPLGTSGKETQYF

size: .
V: TRBV5-4
J: TRBJ1-2
D: .
DNA: TGTGCCAGCAGCTTACCAGTCGCTAACTATGGCTACACCTTC
CDR3: CASSLPVANYGYTF

size: .
V: TRBV14
J: TRBJ1-6
D: .
DNA: TGTGCCAGCAGCCAGAGTTATAATTCACCCCTCCACTTT
CDR3: CASSQSYNSPLHF

size: few
V: TRBV11-2
J: TRBJ2-7
D: TRBD1
DNA: TGTGCCAGCAGCCCTGGACAGGGACGGGCCTACGAGCAGTACTTC
CDR3: CASSPGQGRAYEQYF

size: .
V: TRBV15
J: TRBJ1-5
D: .
DNA: TGTGCCACCGGGGCGGGAGAGGAGGGCAATCAGCCCCAGCATTTT
CDR3: CATGAGEEGNQPQHF

size: .
V: TRBV4-3
J: TRBJ2-3
D: .
DNA: TGCGCCAGCAGCTCTAACCTAATCACAGATACGCAGTATTTT
CDR3: CASSSNLITDTQYF

size: .
V: TRBV5-6
J: TRBJ1-2
D: TRBD1
DNA: TGTGCCAGCAGCCTTTCAGGGGGGCATGGCTACACCTTC
CDR3: CASSLSGGHGYTF

size: .
V: TRBV5-4
J: TRBJ1-1
D: .
DNA: TGTGCCAGCAGCTTGGGCTACAGGGATAAGAACACTGAAGCTTTCTTT
CDR3: CASSLGYRDKNTEAFF

size: .
V: TRBV28
J: TRBJ2-7
D: .
DNA: TGTGCCAGCAGCCCTGGGGACAACCACTACGAGCAGTACTTC
CDR3: CASSPGDNHYEQYF

size: .
V: TRBV4-3
J: TRBJ2-7
D: .
DNA: TGCGCCAGCAGCCAAGGAGTGGGGCAGGTCGGTTACGAGCAGTACTTC
CDR3: CASSQGVGQVGYEQYF

size: .
V: TRBV14
J: TRBJ2-4
D: TRBD1
DNA: TGTGCCAGCAGCTTTCAGGGGGCAGCCAAAAACATTCAGTACTTC
CDR3: CASSFQGAAKNIQYF

size: few
V: TRBV27
J: TRBJ1-1
D: .
DNA: TGTGCCAGCAGTTTCAAAGCTTTCTTT
CDR3: CASSFKAFF

size: .
V: TRBV5-1
J: TRBJ1-1
D: .
DNA: TGCGCCAGCAGGGTGGGGAGCGGGGGCACTGAAGCTTTCTTT
CDR3: CASRVGSGGTEAFF

size: .
V: TRBV10-3
J: TRBJ1-5
D: .
DNA: TGTGCCATCGGCGGGGATGGCAATCAGCCCCAGCATTTT
CDR3: CAIGGDGNQPQHF

size: .
V: TRBV6-6
J: TRBJ2-1
D: .
DNA: TGTGCCAGCAGTTACTCGGGACACCGCTCCTACAATGAGCAGTTCTTC
CDR3: CASSYSGHRSYNEQFF

size: .
V: TRBV7-6
J: TRBJ1-5
D: TRBD1
DNA: TGTGCCAGCAGCTTATGGACAGGAGGCAATCAGCCCCAGCATTTT
CDR3: CASSLWTGGNQPQHF

size: .
V: TRBV27
J: TRBJ1-1
D: TRBD1
DNA: TGTGCCAGCAGTACTACAGGGGTGCTGAACACTGAAGCTTTCTTT
CDR3: CASSTTGVLNTEAFF

size: once
V: TRBV18
J: TRBJ1-2
D: TRBD1
DNA: TGTGCCAGCTCAAAAAGGACAGGGGACTATGGCTACACCTTC
CDR3: CASSKRTGDYGYTF

size: .
V: TRBV5-1
J: TRBJ2-7
D: TRBD1
DNA: TGCGCCAGCAGACCGGGACAGGGGGCAGGTCATCTATACGAGCAGTACTTC
CDR3: CASRPGQGAGHLYEQYF

size: .
V: TRBV10-3
J: TRBJ1-1
D: .
DNA: TGTGCCATCAGGCGACAGACGAACACTGAAGCTTTCTTT
CDR3: CAIRRQTNTEAFF

size: .
V: TRBV5-1
J: TRBJ2-5
D: TRBD2
DNA: TGCGCCAGCAGGGCGGGAGGTTTGGAGACCCAGTACTTC
CDR3: CASRAGGLETQYF

size: .
V: TRBV7-6
J: TRBJ2-5
D: TRBD2
DNA: TGTGCCAGCAGCTTAGCGGTTGCTAGCGGTGAGCAGTACTTC
CDR3: CASSLAVASGEQYF

size: few
V: TRBV15
J: TRBJ2-7
D: .
DNA: TGTGCCACCAGCCGCAGGGGTCCCTACGAGCAGTACTTC
CDR3: CATSRRGPYEQYF

size: few
V: TRBV27
J: TRBJ2-1
D: TRBD2
DNA: TGTGCCAGCAGTTTATTCCTAGCGGGGGGCAGCGGGTACAATGAGCAGTTCTTC
CDR3: CASSLFLAGGSGYNEQFF

size: .
V: TRBV6-1
J: TRBJ2-7
D: TRBD2
DNA: TGTGCCAGCAGTGAGAGCTTGGCGGGAGGCCCCTACGAGCAGTACTTC
CDR3: CASSESLAGGPYEQYF